This T cell receptor (beta chain) was sequenced in a study of low-dose radiotherapy and immunotherapy resistance in tumors. Time point meaning: before trial treatment. Covering alpha and beta chains, TRAV- and TRBV-specific primers were used for the first-strand cDNA. Amplification of TCRs used a constant-region primer and V-primer adapter for 20 PCR cycles. Via MiXCR, TCRdb re-called the reads, giving one row per CDR3 protein. In the table there are around 80,000 distinct CDR3 sequences, 15% to 20% of which are singletons. This clonotype was recorded many times. Losses at the gene ends were 0 bases for V and 6 bases for J; bases not matched to a gene: 4. This CDR3 is 15 amino acids long. Germline lookup yields CDR1 ENHRY and CDR2 SYGVKD.

The sequences come from PBMCs, collected before treatment. V is TRBV10-3 and J is TRBJ2-1, with 8 bases fitting TRBD2. The receptor's source is a male donor with prostate cancer. The CDR3 DNA is TGTGCCATCAGTGAGTCGGGCCTAGCGGGCAATGAGCAGTTCTTC. Translating it yields CAISESGLAGNEQFF.